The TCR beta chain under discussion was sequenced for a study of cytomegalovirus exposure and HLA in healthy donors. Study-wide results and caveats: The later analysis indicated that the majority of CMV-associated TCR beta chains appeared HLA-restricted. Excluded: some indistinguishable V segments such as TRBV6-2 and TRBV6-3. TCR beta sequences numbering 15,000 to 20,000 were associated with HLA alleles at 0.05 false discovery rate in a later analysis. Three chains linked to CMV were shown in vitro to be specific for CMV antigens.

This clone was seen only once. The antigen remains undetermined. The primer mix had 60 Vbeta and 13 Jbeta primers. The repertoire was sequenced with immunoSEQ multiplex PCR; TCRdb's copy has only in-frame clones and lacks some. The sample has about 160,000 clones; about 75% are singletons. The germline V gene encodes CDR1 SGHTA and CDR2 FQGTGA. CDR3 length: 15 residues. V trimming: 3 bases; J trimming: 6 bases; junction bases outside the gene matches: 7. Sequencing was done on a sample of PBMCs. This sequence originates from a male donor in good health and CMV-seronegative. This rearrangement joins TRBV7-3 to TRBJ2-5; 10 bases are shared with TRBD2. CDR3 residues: CASSFQRGGRQTQYF. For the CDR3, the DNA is TGTGCCAGCAGCTTTCAGCGGGGGGGCCGGCAGACCCAGTACTTC.